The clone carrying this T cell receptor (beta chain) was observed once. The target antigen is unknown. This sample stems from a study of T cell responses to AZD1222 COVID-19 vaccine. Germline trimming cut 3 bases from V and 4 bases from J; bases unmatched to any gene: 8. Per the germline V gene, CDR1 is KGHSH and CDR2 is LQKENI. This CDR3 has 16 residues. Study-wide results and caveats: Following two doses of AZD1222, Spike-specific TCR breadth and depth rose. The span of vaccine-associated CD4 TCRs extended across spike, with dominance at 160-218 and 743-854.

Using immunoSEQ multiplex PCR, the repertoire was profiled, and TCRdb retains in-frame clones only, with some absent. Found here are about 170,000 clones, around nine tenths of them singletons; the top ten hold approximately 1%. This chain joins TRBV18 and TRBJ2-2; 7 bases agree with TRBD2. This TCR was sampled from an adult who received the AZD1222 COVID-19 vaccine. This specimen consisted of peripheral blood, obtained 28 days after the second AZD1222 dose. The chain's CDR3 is CASSPPGLPGTGELFF. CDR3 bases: TGTGCCAGCTCACCCCCGGGACTACCGGGCACCGGGGAGCTGTTTTTT. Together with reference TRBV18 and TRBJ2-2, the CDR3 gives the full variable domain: NAGVMQNPRHLVRRRGQEARLRCSPMKGHSHVYWYRQLPEEGLKFMVYLQKENIIDESGMPKERFSAEFPKEGPSILRIQQVVRGDSAAYFCASSPPGLPGTGELFFGEGSRLTVL.